This paragraph reports one T cell receptor beta chain. The record originates from a study of blood T cells in healthy people across ages. With a J-beta primer mix and a sample-barcoded 5' primer, a second PCR ran about 7 to 12 cycles. Via MiXCR, TCRdb re-called the 5' RACE reads, giving one row per CDR3 protein. The profile covers approximately 780,000 distinct CDR3 sequences, with approximately 24% appearing a single time and under 3% taken by the ten largest. Germline trimming cut 7 bases from V and 4 bases from J; bases unmatched to any gene: 11. The CDR3 runs 14 residues. Per the germline V gene, CDR1 is SGHNT and CDR2 is YYREEE (reference sequence). These sequences were also reported in another study, on T cells of mothers and their children.

This receptor was taken from a boy younger than 18 in good health. Material for sequencing was blood. This rearrangement joins TRBV5-4 to TRBJ2-7; 7 bases align to TRBD1. CDR3 residues: CASLDRARGYEQYF. The CDR3 nucleotides are TGTGCCAGCTTGGATAGGGCCAGGGGGTACGAGCAGTACTTC.